The clone carrying this T cell receptor (beta chain) was observed a few times. Its specificity is unknown. Deletions cut 4 bases from V and 7 bases from J, with 10 bases between. CDR3 size: 12 residues. Germline CDR1 and CDR2: MNHEY and SVGEGT. The sample belongs to a study of T cell repertoires in cytomegalovirus infection. Study background: It can be stated that public TCR beta signatures indicated CMV infection as well as a matching HLA type.

The study, taken as a whole, reports: Cumulative public TCR beta family frequency identified carriers of CMV plus the relevant HLA. In two of eight donors, the top clonotype was HLA-C-restricted CMV-specific.

TCRdb reanalysed the reads using MiXCR and keeps one entry per CDR3 protein. The sample includes 650,000 to 850,000 distinct CDR3 sequences, 25% to 30% seen only once; the top ten take over 10%. The sequence came from a human donor in good health (CMV status not recorded). Some clones in this sample may be carry-over from other donors' samples. Source: cultured CD8+ T cells from PBMCs, taken from culture after CMV antigen stimulation. The chain links TRBV6-2 or TRBV6-3 to TRBJ1-2; D is unclear. CDR3 protein: CASSSEGIGYTF. As DNA, the CDR3 is TGTGCCAGCAGTTCCGAGGGTATTGGCTACACCTTC.